The 32 T cell receptor beta chains reported below all come from one sample, sequenced in a study of identical twins. Via MiXCR, TCRdb re-called the 5' RACE reads, giving one row per CDR3 protein. There are 700,000 to 950,000 distinct CDR3 sequences in the sample; around an eighth occur only once, and 1.5% to 2% lies in the top ten. This sample was also put to use in a study of yellow fever vaccine responses in identical twins.

Sequenced material: PBMCs. Source of these receptors: a woman in her late teens or twenties in good health.

This clonotype was counted once. This rearrangement joins TRBV12-3 or TRBV12-4 to TRBJ2-3; possibly TRBD1 for D (5 bases). V lost 6 bases and J 6 bases, leaving 13 bases between the germline ends. There are 13 residues in the CDR3. The DNA of the CDR3 is TGTGCCAGCAGCCAGGGAAGGGTGGATACGCAGTATTTT. Protein product: CASSQGRVDTQYF.

The chain has TRBV19 and TRBJ2-5; TRBD1 matches 10 bases. V shed 4 bases, J shed 5 bases, and the junction held 10 bases outside the gene matches. Per germline, CDR1 LNHDA and CDR2 SQIVND (reference sequence). This CDR3 has 16 amino acids. The chain's CDR3 is CASSTGTGVNGETQYF. CDR3 nucleotides: TGTGCCAGTAGTACCGGGACAGGGGTGAATGGGGAGACCCAGTACTTC.

The chain has TRBV28 and TRBJ1-5; TRBD1 agrees at 8 bases. The V gene's germline CDR1 is MDHEN and CDR2 SYDVKM. The V segment lost 6 bases and the J segment 6 bases; nucleotides outside the gene matches: 13. The CDR3 length is 16 residues. DNA of the CDR3: TGTGCCAGCAGCCCTGGAGGACAGGGAATCTCTCAGCCCCAGCATTTT. It codes for CASSPGGQGISQPQHF. Full variable domain (missing parts from reference TRBV28 and TRBJ1-5): DVKVTQSSRYLVKRTGEKVFLECVQDMDHENMFWYRQDPGLGLRLIYFSYDVKMKEKGDIPEGYSVSREKKERFSLILESASTNQTSMYLCASSPGGQGISQPQHFGDGTRLSIL.

This clonotype has a count of ten or more. The chain couples TRBV2 to TRBJ1-1; D possibly corresponds to TRBD1 (5 bases). This CDR3 is built from 13 residues. Trimming removed 6 bases at V and 1 base at J, with 9 bases between. CDR1 SNHLY and CDR2 FYNNEI come from the germline V gene. CDR3 sequence reads: CASRGVGNTEAFF. In DNA, the CDR3 is TGTGCCAGCAGGGGGGTTGGGAACACTGAAGCTTTCTTT. Looking up the rest from reference TRBV2 and TRBJ1-1 gives the full variable domain: EPEVTQTPSHQVTQMGQEVILRCVPISNHLYFYWYRQILGQKVEFLVSFYNNEISEKSEIFDDQFSVERPDGSNFTLKIRSTKLEDSAMYFCASRGVGNTEAFFGQGTRLTVV.

As for this clonotype: The junction and the germline gene differ at one end; a read error may be behind it. This rearrangement joins TRBV24-1 to TRBJ2-3, with a possible D match to TRBD2 (5 bases). Germline lookup yields CDR1 KGHDR and CDR2 SFDVKD. The CDR3 is 13 residues long. This CDR3 reads CATSAPSIDTQYF. The DNA for the CDR3 is TGTGCCACCAGTGCCCCTAGCATAGATACGCAGTATTTT.

CDR3 loop: CASSPRDSKIQYF. CDR3 sequence (DNA): TGTGCCAGCAGCCCCCGGGACAGTAAGATCCAGTACTTC. The chain employs TRBV2 and TRBJ2-7, with 7 bases lining up with TRBD1. V gave up 6 bases and J gave up 10 bases; unmatched junction bases: 12. This CDR3 spans 13 amino acids. In germline, CDR1 is SNHLY, CDR2 FYNNEI.

This rearrangement joins TRBV12-3 or TRBV12-4 to TRBJ2-1, with TRBD2 matching over 13 bases. Trimming removed 0 bases from V and 4 bases from J; junction bases left unmatched: 3. This CDR3 comprises 17 residues. The CDR3 loop reads CASSLAGLAGPYNEQFF. The CDR3 region has the DNA TGTGCCAGCAGTTTAGCGGGACTAGCGGGGCCTTACAATGAGCAGTTCTTC.

This clonotype has more than one count but fewer than ten. The CDR3 nucleotides read TGCAGTGCAAAGGGACTAGCGGATTACACCGGGGAGCTGTTTTTT. It codes for CSAKGLADYTGELFF. J is TRBJ2-2 and V is TRBV20-1; 11 positions match TRBD2. Germline assignment: CDR1 DFQATT and CDR2 SNEGSKA (reference sequence). Unmatched junction bases numbered 6, after V lost 6 bases and J lost 3 bases. The CDR3 has 15 residues.

This clonotype has a count of ten or more. The V call is TRBV4-1, the J call TRBJ2-1, with D possibly TRBD2 on 6 matching bases. This CDR3 spans 17 amino acids. Germline lookup yields CDR1 MGHRA and CDR2 YSYEKL. Trimming left V 2 bases short and J 1 base short, with 15 bases between. The CDR3 region has the DNA TGCGCCAGCAGCCAACCTCTCGCGGGACGATCCTACAATGAGCAGTTCTTC. Its protein is CASSQPLAGRSYNEQFF.

The chain combines TRBV27 with TRBJ2-5; maybe TRBD2 (6 bases). Germline lookup yields CDR1 MNHEY and CDR2 SMNVEV (reference sequence). The CDR3 is 13 amino acids. V shed 8 bases and J shed 5 bases, with 15 bases lying between them. CDR3 in amino acids: CASGSGRMETQYF. In nucleotides, the CDR3 is TGTGCCAGCGGTAGCGGCCGCATGGAGACCCAGTACTTC.

This clonotype turned up a few times. This rearrangement joins TRBV6-5 to TRBJ2-5; D is tentatively TRBD1 or TRBD2 (5 bases each). V lost 0 bases and J 4 bases, leaving 15 bases between the germline ends. CDR3 length equals 16 residues. The germline V gene has CDR1 MNHEY and CDR2 SVGAGI. CDR3 amino acids: CASSYSRDGKGETQYF. The CDR3 bases are TGTGCCAGCAGTTACTCCCGGGACGGCAAAGGAGAGACCCAGTACTTC.

The chain employs TRBV5-1 and TRBJ1-5; TRBD1 is a possible D gene (5 bases). The ends were cut back, 0 bases at V and 0 bases at J, with 10 bases in the middle. The CDR3 is made up of 16 amino acids. The germline V gene has CDR1 SGHRS and CDR2 YFSETQ. The CDR3 region is CASSLGDGGSNQPQHF. In DNA form, the CDR3 reads TGCGCCAGCAGCTTGGGTGACGGGGGTAGCAATCAGCCCCAGCATTTT.

This clonotype has just a few counts. The rearrangement uses TRBV24-1 and TRBJ2-3; 11 nucleotides align to TRBD1. The J segment lost 5 bases and the V segment lost 4 bases, leaving 4 bases of the junction unmatched. The germline gives CDR1 KGHDR, CDR2 SFDVKD. The CDR3 length is 15 residues. In DNA, the CDR3 is TGTGCCACCAGTGAACGGGACAGGGGGATAGATACGCAGTATTTT. It translates to CATSERDRGIDTQYF.

In its sample, this clonotype was seen many times. This chain joins TRBV5-1 and TRBJ2-5; D unclear. The germline V gene has CDR1 SGHRS and CDR2 YFSETQ. The CDR3 totals 14 residues. V was clipped by 3 bases and J by 1 base, with 10 bases between them. The CDR3 sequence is CASSSLQIQETQYF. As DNA, the CDR3 is TGCGCCAGCAGCTCCCTTCAGATCCAAGAGACCCAGTACTTC.

The chain employs TRBV5-6 and TRBJ1-5; the D is unclear. The CDR3 runs to 12 residues. CDR1 SGHDT and CDR2 YYEEEE come from the germline V gene. V dropped 0 bases and J dropped 7 bases, with 5 bases sitting between them. CDR3 region: CASSLGRQPQHF. In DNA form, the CDR3 reads TGTGCCAGCAGCTTGGGGAGGCAGCCCCAGCATTTT.

The V and J genes are TRBV24-1 and TRBJ2-1; no reliable D call. V lost 1 base and J lost 5, with 11 bases in between. Germline lookup yields CDR1 KGHDR and CDR2 SFDVKD. The CDR3 totals 15 residues. CDR3 protein: CATSDFYPADNEQFF. As DNA, the CDR3 is TGTGCCACCAGTGATTTCTACCCGGCTGACAATGAGCAGTTCTTC.

This clonotype appeared many times. An end of the junction does not agree with germline; a read error may underlie this. The chain is built from TRBV5-1 and TRBJ2-5; D is ambiguous. The germline V gene encodes CDR1 SGHRS and CDR2 YFSETQ. CDR3 length: 12 residues. The CDR3 sequence: CASSLPQETQYF. The DNA of the CDR3 is TGTGCCAGCAGCTTACCGCAAGAGACCCAGTACTTC.

The rearrangement uses TRBV5-1 and TRBJ2-5; the D gene is possibly TRBD1 (6 bases). Trimming removed 3 bases at V and 5 bases at J, with 11 bases between. This CDR3 has 13 residues. The germline gives CDR1 SGHRS, CDR2 YFSETQ. The CDR3 loop reads CASSSGTWETQYF. The CDR3 DNA reads as TGCGCCAGCAGCTCCGGGACATGGGAGACCCAGTACTTC. Combining the CDR3 with reference TRBV5-1 and TRBJ2-5 gives the whole variable domain KAGVTQTPRYLIKTRGQQVTLSCSPISGHRSVSWYQQTPGQGLQFLFEYFSETQRNKGNFPGRFSGRQFSNSRSEMNVSTLELGDSALYLCASSSGTWETQYFGPGTRLLVL.

V is TRBV4-1 and J is TRBJ2-7, with 9 bases matching TRBD1. V lost 1 base, J lost 1 base, and 8 bases stayed unmatched. This CDR3 has 17 residues. Germline CDR1 and CDR2: MGHRA and YSYEKL. CDR3 DNA sequence: TGCGCCAGCAGCCAAGGTGATCGGGACAGGGTTTCCTACGAGCAGTACTTC. It is translated as CASSQGDRDRVSYEQYF.

V usage is TRBV5-1 and J usage is TRBJ2-3; TRBD1 aligns across 11 bases. Germline CDR1 reads SGHRS; CDR2 reads YFSETQ. This CDR3 is built from 16 residues. Trimming removed 4 bases from V and 2 bases from J; junction bases left unmatched: 6. CDR3 in amino acids: CASSNGQGAITDTQYF. In DNA, the CDR3 is TGCGCCAGCAGCAACGGACAGGGGGCGATCACAGATACGCAGTATTTT.

This clonotype was recorded a few times. This chain joins TRBV2 and TRBJ2-1, with 7 bases lining up with TRBD1. J lost 3 bases, V lost 7 bases, and 12 bases had no gene match. The germline V gene has CDR1 SNHLY and CDR2 FYNNEI. CDR3 length equals 16 residues. The CDR3 reads CASTRPGTAIYNEQFF. The CDR3 DNA is TGTGCCAGCACTCGCCCGGGGACAGCGATCTACAATGAGCAGTTCTTC.

The chain joins TRBV6-2 or TRBV6-3 to TRBJ1-5; 8 bases are shared with TRBD1. The CDR3 extends over 15 amino acids. The germline V gene has CDR1 MNHEY and CDR2 SVGEGT. V trimming: 2 bases; J trimming: 6 bases; junction bases outside the gene matches: 6. In nucleotides, the CDR3 is TGTGCCAGCAGTTACACCAGGGGGCAGGGTCAGCCCCAGCATTTT. This translates into CASSYTRGQGQPQHF.

The chain joins TRBV10-3 to TRBJ2-7; a weak D match, TRBD1 (6 bases). Germline V gene data show CDR1 as ENHRY and CDR2 as SYGVKD. The V and J ends lost 3 bases and 0 bases respectively, with 15 bases between them. CDR3 size: 16 residues. DNA of the CDR3: TGTGCCATCAGTGATTTGACGGGACACAACTCCTACGAGCAGTACTTC. It codes for CAISDLTGHNSYEQYF.

CDR3 DNA: TGTGCCAGCAGCTTGCGTACGAGTTTCGACACTGAAGCTTTCTTT. It encodes CASSLRTSFDTEAFF. This sequence joins TRBV7-6 and TRBJ1-1; D not certain. V lost 3 bases to trimming and J lost 3 bases, with 14 bases between them. The CDR3 runs 15 residues. CDR1 and CDR2 (germline): SGHVS, FNYEAQ.

There are many counts of this clonotype. This chain links TRBV25-1 with TRBJ2-3; 10 bases line up with TRBD2. The ends lost 4 bases at V and 1 base at J; junction bases unmatched: 5. This CDR3 comprises 16 residues. The germline CDR1 and CDR2 sequences are MGHDK and SYGVNS. CDR3 region: CASSVSGTSGTDTQYF. The CDR3 DNA reads TGTGCCAGCAGTGTTTCCGGGACTAGCGGCACAGATACGCAGTATTTT.

This clonotype occurred a few times. This chain links TRBV11-1 with TRBJ2-5; 15 nucleotides agree with TRBD2. V was clipped by 5 bases and J by 5 bases; unmatched bases: 15. Germline lookup yields CDR1 SGHAT and CDR2 FQDESV (reference sequence). The CDR3 contains 19 residues. CDR3 DNA: TGTGCCAGCAGCCCTGGACTAGCGGGAGGGCCAAGGAGTGTGGAGACCCAGTACTTC. Protein: CASSPGLAGGPRSVETQYF.

The table lists this clonotype with a few counts. The chain has TRBV7-2 and TRBJ2-2; possibly TRBD2 for D (7 bases). Trimming shortened V by 2 bases and J by 2 bases, and 12 bases separated the two germline ends. CDR3 length: 16 residues. Germline V gene lookup returns CDR1 SGHTA and CDR2 FQGNSA. The CDR3 DNA is TGTGCCAGCAGCTTACAAAGCGGGACAAACACCGGGGAGCTGTTTTTT. It specifies CASSLQSGTNTGELFF.

There are a few counts of this clonotype. The V gene is TRBV5-1, the J gene TRBJ2-3; D remains ambiguous. Germline-derived CDR1 and CDR2 are SGHRS and YFSETQ. The length of the CDR3 is 13 residues. Deletions cut 5 bases from V and 6 bases from J, with 13 bases between. CDR3 in amino acids: CASRPRVIDTQYF. DNA for the CDR3: TGCGCCAGCAGGCCCCGGGTAATCGATACGCAGTATTTT.

This chain joins TRBV6-1 and TRBJ2-7, with TRBD1 as a possible D gene (6 bases). The CDR3 has 14 amino acids. The ends were cut back, 6 bases at V and 4 bases at J, with 16 bases in the middle. Germline CDR1 is MNHNS and CDR2 is SASEGT. The CDR3 nucleotides are TGTGCCAGCAGGGGGGACACAAGAGGATACGAGCAGTACGTC. It translates to CASRGDTRGYEQYV.

This sequence joins TRBV5-6 and TRBJ2-1, with TRBD2 matching 8 bases. Germline V gene sequence: CDR1 SGHDT, CDR2 YYEEEE. V shed 0 bases and J 3 bases; nucleotides not matched to a gene: 2. The CDR3 has 15 residues. The CDR3 coding sequence is TGTGCCAGCAGCTTGGGCGGGAGGATCTACAATGAGCAGTTCTTC. Its translation is CASSLGGRIYNEQFF.

This clonotype was detected many times. This chain joins TRBV7-9 and TRBJ2-5, with 8 bases identical to TRBD2. The CDR3 has 14 amino acids. V gave up 3 bases and J gave up 4 bases; unmatched junction bases: 4. From germline, CDR1 is SEHNR and CDR2 FQNEAQ (reference sequence). CDR3: CASSFSGGRETQYF. CDR3 DNA sequence: TGTGCCAGCAGCTTTTCGGGGGGGAGAGAGACCCAGTACTTC. Using reference TRBV7-9 and TRBJ2-5 for the parts outside the CDR3, the full variable domain is DTGVSQNPRHKITKRGQNVTFRCDPISEHNRLYWYRQTLGQGPEFLTYFQNEAQLEKSRLLSDRFSAERPKGSFSTLEIQRTEQGDSAMYLCASSFSGGRETQYFGPGTRLLVL.

This clonotype was counted between two and nine times. In this CDR3 the conserved last residue, phenylalanine or tryptophan, is missing, so a read error is likely. DNA for the CDR3: TGTGCCAGCAGCCCCCCGTCAGATACGCAGTATTTA. It yields the protein CASSPPSDTQYL. The chain joins TRBV7-9 to TRBJ2-3; D gene unclear. Germline assignment: CDR1 SEHNR and CDR2 FQNEAQ (reference sequence). The V and J ends lost 5 bases and 4 bases respectively, with 7 bases between them. CDR3 length: 12 residues.